These 3 T cell receptor beta chains share one sample of origin, sequenced in a study of beta chain features in type 1 diabetes. The study, taken as a whole, reports: Within each of all four CD4+ subsets, Type 1 diabetes patients had TCRB CDR3s that were moderately but significantly shorter.

The antigens of these receptors remain unknown. TCRB transcripts that were expressed got sequenced, as all of the isolated RNA had been reverse transcribed. Profiling relied on immunoSEQ multiplex PCR, and the TCRdb table lists in-frame clones only, not all of them. The sample lists under 400,000 clones, around 13% occurring once. Material for sequencing was naive CD4+ T cells from blood. The receptors were gathered from a woman younger than 30 with type 1 diabetes.

This clone was detected a few times. V gene TRBV7-8 combines with J gene TRBJ2-1, with D unclear. Germline V gene data show CDR1 as SGHVS and CDR2 as FQNEAQ. The CDR3 has 15 residues. With 7 bases removed from V and 0 bases from J, the gap between germline ends came to 13 bases. This chain's CDR3 is CASTTPGSSYNEQFF. In DNA form, the CDR3 reads TGTGCCAGCACCACACCAGGTAGCTCCTACAATGAGCAGTTCTTC.

This clone was seen more than once but under ten times. The chain joins TRBV4-1 to TRBJ2-2, with TRBD1 matching 9 bases. The CDR3 sequence is 16 residues long. The V gene end was trimmed by 7 bases and the J gene end by 4 bases; junction bases not matched to a gene: 10. Germline V gene lookup returns CDR1 MGHRA and CDR2 YSYEKL. The CDR3 is CASTLMGQGITGELFF. In DNA form, the CDR3 reads TGCGCCAGCACCCTAATGGGACAGGGTATCACCGGGGAGCTGTTTTTT.

The chain is built from TRBV9 and TRBJ2-5, with a weak D call TRBD2 (6 bases). The CDR3 spans 14 residues. The ends were cut back, 0 bases at V and 5 bases at J, with 11 bases in the middle. Germline V gives CDR1 SGDLS, CDR2 YYNGEE. CDR3: CASSVVGGRETQYF. Written as DNA, the CDR3 is TGTGCCAGCAGCGTAGTCGGGGGTCGGGAGACCCAGTACTTC.